The sequence of this TCR beta chain was determined in a study of T cell responses to AZD1222 COVID-19 vaccine. Whole-study results and caveats: Spike was spanned by vaccine-associated CD4 TCRs, which were dominant at 160-218 and 743-854. Donors were largely white British and mainly female; clonal diversity was possibly underestimated. Spike-specific TCR breadth and depth rose after two AZD1222 doses. Among spike-specific TCRs, nearly half reportedly target unmutated variant regions.

A remark on this clone: Its cognate antigen is unknown.

Measured with immunoSEQ multiplex PCR; TCRdb has only the in-frame clones, and not every one. Of some 150,000 clones in the sample, more than 75% are singletons; the top ten hold about 1.8%. Germline loops: CDR1 SGHNT, CDR2 YYREEE (reference sequence). The CDR3 extends over 14 amino acids. The J segment lost 8 bases and the V segment lost 0 bases, leaving 4 bases of the junction unmatched. Sample: peripheral blood, taken 28 days after the second AZD1222 dose. The clonotype originates from an adult who received the AZD1222 COVID-19 vaccine. The chain couples TRBV5-4 to TRBJ2-1; 8 bases line up with TRBD2. The CDR3 sequence: CASSLAASGYEQFF. The CDR3 coding sequence is TGTGCCAGCAGCTTGGCCGCTAGCGGGTATGAGCAGTTCTTC. The entire variable domain, with the rest obtained from reference TRBV5-4 and TRBJ2-1, is as follows: ETGVTQSPTHLIKTRGQQVTLRCSSQSGHNTVSWYQQALGQGPQFIFQYYREEENGRGNFPPRFSGLQFPNYSSELNVNALELDDSALYLCASSLAASGYEQFFGPGTRLTVL.